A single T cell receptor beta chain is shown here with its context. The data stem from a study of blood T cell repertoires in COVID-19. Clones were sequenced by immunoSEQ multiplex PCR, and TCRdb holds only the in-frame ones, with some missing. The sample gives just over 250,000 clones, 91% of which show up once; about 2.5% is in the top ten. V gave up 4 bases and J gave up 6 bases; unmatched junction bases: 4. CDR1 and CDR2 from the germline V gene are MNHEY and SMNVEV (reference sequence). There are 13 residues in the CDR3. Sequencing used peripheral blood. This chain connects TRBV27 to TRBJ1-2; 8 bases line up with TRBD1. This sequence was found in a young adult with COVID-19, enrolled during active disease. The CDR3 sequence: CASSSTGGHGYTF. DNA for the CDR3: TGTGCCAGCAGTTCTACAGGGGGACATGGCTACACCTTC.